Sequencing of this TCR beta chain was carried out in a study of graft-versus-host responses after intestinal transplantation. Study summary: Each transplant was multivisceral, liver-intestinal, or isolated intestinal. Recipients were all induced with anti-thymocyte globulin, then given tacrolimus and steroids for approximately three years. Study results and limitations: The highest levels of circulating GvH clones went along with early declines in HvG clones after transplant. GvH clones were identified in recipient marrow, with some first appearing in ileum or blood.

Method: immunoSEQ multiplex PCR; TCRdb's copy keeps in-frame clones and lacks some. Of more than 65,000 clones in the sample, around 93% were seen once. Note on this clone: Its matching antigen is unknown.

The ends lost 3 bases at V and 4 bases at J; junction bases unmatched: 1. Germline-derived CDR1 and CDR2 are SGDLS and YYNGEE. CDR3 length equals 14 residues. This sequence originates from a human donor who was the organ donor for an intestinal transplant. V usage is TRBV9 and J usage is TRBJ1-5, with TRBD1 identical over 10 bases. Sample: unstimulated CD8+ T cells sorted from spleen or lymph node cells, taken before transplant. The CDR3 here is CASSGQGANQPQHF. In DNA form, the CDR3 reads TGTGCCAGCAGCGGACAGGGGGCAAATCAGCCCCAGCATTTT. The variable domain in full, with the rest retrieved from reference TRBV9 and TRBJ1-5, is DSGVTQTPKHLITATGQRVTLRCSPRSGDLSVYWYQQSLDQGLQFLIQYYNGEERAKGNILERFSAQQFPDLHSELNLSSLELGDSALYFCASSGQGANQPQHFGDGTRLSIL.